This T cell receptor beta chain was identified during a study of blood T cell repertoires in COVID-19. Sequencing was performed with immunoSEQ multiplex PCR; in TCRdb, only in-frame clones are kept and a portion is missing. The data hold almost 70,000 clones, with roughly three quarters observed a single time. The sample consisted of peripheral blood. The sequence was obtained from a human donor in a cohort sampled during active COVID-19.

The CDR3 DNA reads as TGCGCCAGCAGTGATCTGTTCGGCGAGCAGTACTTC. This translates into CASSDLFGEQYF. The rearrangement joins TRBV10-1 to TRBJ2-7, with no clear D. Germline-derived CDR1 and CDR2 are WNHNN and SYGVQD (reference sequence). This CDR3 region has 12 residues. V lost 3 bases, J lost 6 bases, and 9 bases lay in between.